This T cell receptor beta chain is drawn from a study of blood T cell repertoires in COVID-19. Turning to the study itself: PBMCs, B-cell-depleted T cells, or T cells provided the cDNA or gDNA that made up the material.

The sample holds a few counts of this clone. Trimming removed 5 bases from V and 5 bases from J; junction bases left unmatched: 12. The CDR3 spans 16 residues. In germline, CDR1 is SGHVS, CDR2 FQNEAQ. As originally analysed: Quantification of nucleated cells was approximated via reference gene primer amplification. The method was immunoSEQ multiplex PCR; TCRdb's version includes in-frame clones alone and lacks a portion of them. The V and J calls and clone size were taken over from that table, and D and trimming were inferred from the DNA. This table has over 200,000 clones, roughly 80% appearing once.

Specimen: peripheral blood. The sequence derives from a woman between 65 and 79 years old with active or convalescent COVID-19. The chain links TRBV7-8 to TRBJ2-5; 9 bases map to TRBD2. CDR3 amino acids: CASSPQGAGGDETQYF. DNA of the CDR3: TGTGCCAGCAGCCCCCAGGGAGCGGGGGGCGACGAGACCCAGTACTTC.